This is a list of T cell receptor beta chains from one sample in a study of cytomegalovirus exposure and HLA in healthy donors. Generated by immunoSEQ multiplex PCR, the TCRdb table keeps only in-frame clones and is missing some. This table has 60,000 to 85,000 clones, 84% appearing once. Sequenced: PBMCs. Receptors originate from a man in his 70s in good health and CMV-seropositive. Each CDR3 is given with its conserved first and last residue. Fields, in order: clone size, D gene, J gene, V gene, CDR3 protein, CDR3 DNA. D genes are given only for firm matches. The size of a clone is reported for some rows only, either as once, few or many, or as a class for expanded clones.

>-|TRBD1|TRBJ1-5|TRBV29-1
CSVGTGVGNQPQHF
TGCAGCGTTGGGACAGGGGTGGGCAATCAGCCCCAGCATTTT
>-|-|TRBJ2-1|TRBV5-1
CASSHDSRQDRVRVLFF
TGCGCCAGCAGCCACGACTCCCGACAGGACCGCGTACGGGTCCTGTTCTTC
>-|TRBD1|TRBJ1-2|TRBV7-9
CASSFLDRAGGYTF
TGTGCCAGCAGCTTCCTGGACAGGGCGGGAGGCTACACCTTC
>-|-|TRBJ1-2|TRBV7-8
CASSFRTDGAYGYTF
TGTGCCAGCAGCTTCAGGACAGACGGGGCCTATGGCTACACCTTC
>-|-|TRBJ2-1|TRBV4-3
CASSQDLAAGYNEQFF
TGCGCCAGCAGCCAAGATCTTGCGGCTGGGTACAATGAGCAGTTCTTC
>-|TRBD1|TRBJ2-4|TRBV5-8
CASSSGQTLAKNIQYF
TGTGCCAGCAGCTCGGGACAGACACTAGCCAAAAACATTCAGTACTTC
>-|TRBD1|TRBJ2-7|TRBV7-3
CAGSFAGGTYEQYF
TGTGCCGGCAGCTTTGCAGGGGGCACCTACGAGCAGTACTTC
>few|TRBD1|TRBJ2-5|TRBV11-2
CASSLGLQGAKETQYF
TGTGCCAGCAGCTTAGGGTTACAGGGGGCGAAAGAGACCCAGTACTTC
>-|TRBD1|TRBJ2-7|TRBV11-2
CASSLGGTGDIYF
TGTGCCAGCAGCTTGGGTGGGACAGGGGATATATACTTC
>-|-|TRBJ1-1|TRBV7-2
CASSLVRVTNTEAFF
TGTGCCAGCAGCTTAGTTCGGGTAACGAACACTGAAGCTTTCTTT
>-|TRBD1|TRBJ1-4|TRBV29-1
CSVQGVTNEKLFF
TGCAGCGTCCAGGGGGTGACTAATGAAAAACTGTTTTTT
>-|-|TRBJ1-2|TRBV6-1
CASHSLVGARYGYTF
TGTGCCAGCCACAGCCTCGTGGGGGCGCGGTATGGCTACACCTTC
>-|TRBD2|TRBJ2-7|TRBV13
CASSKRTSGELPEQYF
TGTGCCAGCAGCAAACGGACTAGCGGGGAGCTTCCCGAGCAGTACTTC
>-|TRBD1|TRBJ1-2|TRBV5-1
CASSWGTGVNYGYTF
TGCGCCAGCAGCTGGGGAACAGGGGTTAACTATGGCTACACCTTC
>-|TRBD1|TRBJ1-1|TRBV11-3
CASSLETGTEAFF
TGTGCCAGCAGCTTAGAGACAGGGACTGAAGCTTTCTTT
>-|TRBD2|TRBJ2-5|TRBV29-1
CSVGAGGEQYF
TGCAGCGTTGGGGCGGGGGGTGAGCAGTACTTC
>-|TRBD1|TRBJ2-3|TRBV5-1
CASSPGQGSGGDTQYF
TGCGCCAGCAGCCCCGGACAGGGGTCTGGTGGCGATACGCAGTATTTT
>once|-|TRBJ2-7|TRBV7-7
CASSLNGADEQYF
TGTGCTAGCAGCTTAAATGGCGCGGACGAGCAGTACTTC
>-|-|TRBJ1-2|TRBV2
CASNRNYGHTF
TGTGCCAGCAACCGCAACTATGGCCACACCTTC
>-|-|TRBJ2-7|TRBV4-2
CASSSEGASSYEQYF
TGTGCCAGCAGTTCCGAGGGAGCAAGCTCCTACGAGCAGTACTTC
>-|-|TRBJ2-7|TRBV19
CASSIGPRNYEQYF
TGTGCCAGTAGTATCGGTCCGCGAAACTACGAGCAGTACTTC
>once|-|TRBJ1-1|TRBV6-1
CASSNGVGNTEAFF
TGTGCCAGCAGTAACGGGGTGGGGAACACTGAAGCTTTCTTT
>-|-|TRBJ2-7|TRBV5-6
CASSFDTTYEQYF
TGTGCCAGCAGCTTCGACACGACCTACGAGCAGTACTTC
>-|TRBD1|TRBJ2-2|TRBV10-3
CAISESAGGNGELFF
TGTGCCATCAGTGAGTCGGCAGGGGGCAACGGGGAGCTGTTTTTT
>-|-|TRBJ2-7|TRBV29-1
CSVRGLLSSYEQYF
TGCAGCGTCCGTGGGCTTCTGAGCTCCTACGAGCAGTACTTC
>-|-|TRBJ1-5|TRBV27
CASSPGGRQPQHF
TGTGCCAGCAGTCCGGGGGGCCGACAGCCCCAGCATTTT
>-|TRBD2|TRBJ2-7|TRBV6-6
CASSSFSGGLSYEQYF
TGTGCCAGCAGTTCGTTTAGCGGGGGCTTATCCTACGAGCAGTACTTC
>-|TRBD2|TRBJ2-3|TRBV30
CAWRTSGLDGTDTQYF
TGTGCCTGGAGGACGTCCGGACTAGACGGGACGGATACGCAGTATTTT
>once|TRBD1|TRBJ2-7|TRBV10-3
CAIRGGQGLLEQYF
TGTGCCATCAGGGGGGGACAGGGCCTACTCGAGCAGTACTTC
>-|-|TRBJ2-3|TRBV19
CASSRGVADTQYF
TGTGCCAGTAGTAGGGGAGTAGCAGATACGCAGTATTTT
>-|TRBD2|TRBJ2-7|TRBV4-3
CASSVTSGGAQYF
TGCGCCAGCAGCGTAACTAGCGGGGGGGCACAGTACTTC
>-|TRBD2|TRBJ2-2|TRBV4-2
CASSQAGLAGGPDGELFF
TGTGCCAGCAGCCAAGCAGGACTAGCGGGAGGGCCTGACGGGGAGCTGTTTTTT
>-|-|TRBJ1-2|TRBV19
CASSQERGNYGYTF
TGTGCCAGTAGTCAAGAAAGAGGGAACTATGGCTACACCTTC
>-|TRBD2|TRBJ2-1|TRBV29-1
CSVTSGYNEQFF
TGCAGCGTGACTAGCGGCTACAATGAGCAGTTCTTC
>-|TRBD1|TRBJ2-5|TRBV11-3
CASSLGTGGPLETQYF
TGTGCCAGCAGCCTCGGGACAGGGGGACCTTTAGAGACCCAGTACTTC
>-|TRBD1|TRBJ1-4|TRBV18
CASSPPGTVNEKLFF
TGTGCCAGCTCACCCCCGGGGACAGTTAATGAAAAACTGTTTTTT
>-|-|TRBJ1-2|TRBV21-1
CASSARDTNYGYTF
TGTGCCAGCAGCGCCCGGGACACTAACTATGGCTACACCTTC
>-|-|TRBJ1-4|TRBV6-1
CASIPGGGGEEKLFF
TGTGCCAGCATTCCGGGCGGGGGGGGCGAGGAAAAACTGTTTTTT
>-|TRBD2|TRBJ2-1|TRBV5-4
CASRRGASGGFNEQFF
TGTGCCAGCAGGCGGGGGGCCAGCGGGGGCTTCAATGAGCAGTTCTTC
>-|TRBD2|TRBJ2-2|TRBV6-1
CASTVREGAGELFF
TGTGCCAGCACCGTGCGGGAGGGGGCCGGGGAGCTGTTTTTT
>-|-|TRBJ2-2|TRBV2
CASSGQNTGELFF
TGTGCCAGCAGCGGACAGAACACCGGGGAGCTGTTTTTT
>-|TRBD2|TRBJ2-1|TRBV19
CASNLAGAHNEQFF
TGTGCCAGTAATCTAGCGGGAGCCCACAATGAGCAGTTCTTC
>-|TRBD1|TRBJ2-7|TRBV19
CASGGQGSYEQYF
TGTGCCAGTGGCGGACAGGGTTCCTACGAGCAGTACTTC
>-|-|TRBJ1-2|TRBV6-1
CASRETRGNSRCYF
TGTGCCAGCAGAGAAACACGGGGGAACTCCCGCTGTTACTTC
>-|TRBD2|TRBJ2-7|TRBV7-3
CASSLGAGGAYEQYF
TGTGCCAGCAGCTTAGGAGCGGGAGGAGCCTACGAGCAGTACTTC
>-|-|TRBJ1-6|TRBV27
CASSSLQGDPLHF
TGTGCCAGCAGTTCCTTACAGGGTGATCCCCTCCACTTT
>-|-|TRBJ2-3|TRBV7-9
CASSLARAGTDTQYF
TGTGCCAGCAGCTTAGCGCGAGCGGGCACAGATACGCAGTATTTT
>once|TRBD2|TRBJ2-5|TRBV19
CASSLRGRETQYF
TGTGCCAGTAGTTTGCGGGGGAGGGAGACCCAGTACTTC
>-|-|TRBJ2-1|TRBV4-3
CASSQTNVNEQFF
TGCGCCAGCAGCCAAACAAACGTGAATGAGCAGTTCTTC
>-|-|TRBJ1-5|TRBV30
CAWSGSEYQPQHF
TGTGCCTGGTCGGGTTCGGAATATCAGCCCCAGCATTTT
>few|-|TRBJ1-1|TRBV29-1
CSVEDTVRTEAFF
TGCAGCGTTGAAGACACAGTGCGCACTGAAGCTTTCTTT
>-|-|TRBJ1-1|TRBV2
CASSYQGTRNTEAFF
TGTGCCAGCAGTTACCAGGGTACGCGGAACACTGAAGCTTTCTTT
>-|-|TRBJ1-4|TRBV14
CASSHPYANEKLFF
TGTGCCAGCAGCCACCCCTACGCTAATGAAAAACTGTTTTTT